This T cell receptor (beta chain) emerged from a study of blood T cell repertoires in COVID-19. Study-wide context: Some COVID-19 samples were acute and others convalescent; all came from the United States, Italy and Spain. PBMCs, B-cell-depleted T cells, or T cells were the source of the cDNA or gDNA that made up the material.

V lost 4 bases and J lost 10, with 18 bases in between. CDR1 SGHTS and CDR2 YDEGEE come from the germline V gene. The CDR3 is 15 amino acids. TCRdb keeps only in-frame clones here, not all; method: immunoSEQ multiplex PCR. The sample includes about 180,000 clones, about 88% of them seen just once. The origin of this receptor is a man aged 18 to 29 who had recovered from COVID-19. The specimen sequenced was peripheral blood. The chain uses TRBV5-8 and TRBJ1-6; D remains unclear. CDR3 loop: CASSPLLATISPLHF. The CDR3 DNA sequence: TGTGCCAGCAGCCCACTGTTAGCCACGATCTCACCCCTCCACTTT.